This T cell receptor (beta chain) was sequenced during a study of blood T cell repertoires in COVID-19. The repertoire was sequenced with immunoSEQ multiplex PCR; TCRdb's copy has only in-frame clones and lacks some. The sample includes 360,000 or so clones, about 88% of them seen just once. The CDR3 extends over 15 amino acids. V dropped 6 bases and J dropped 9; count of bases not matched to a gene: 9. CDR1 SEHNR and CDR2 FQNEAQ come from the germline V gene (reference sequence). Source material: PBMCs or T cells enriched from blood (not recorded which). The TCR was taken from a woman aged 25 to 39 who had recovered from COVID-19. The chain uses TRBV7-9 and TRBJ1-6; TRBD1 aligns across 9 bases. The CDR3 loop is CASSSGTGPISPLHF. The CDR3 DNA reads TGTGCCAGCAGTTCCGGGACAGGGCCCATTTCACCCCTCCACTTT.